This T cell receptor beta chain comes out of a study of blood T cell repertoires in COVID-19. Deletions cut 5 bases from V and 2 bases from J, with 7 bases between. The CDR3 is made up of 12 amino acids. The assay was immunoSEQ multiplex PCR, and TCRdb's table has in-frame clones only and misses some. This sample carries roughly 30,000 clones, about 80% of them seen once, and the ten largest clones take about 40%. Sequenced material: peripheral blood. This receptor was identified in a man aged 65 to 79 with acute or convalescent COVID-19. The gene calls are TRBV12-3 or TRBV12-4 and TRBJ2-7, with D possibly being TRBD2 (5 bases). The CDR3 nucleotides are TGTGCCAGCAGTAAGGGAGCCTACGAGCAGTACTTC. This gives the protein CASSKGAYEQYF.